The 28 T cell receptor beta chains below were found in one sample sequenced in a study of cytomegalovirus exposure and HLA in healthy donors. PCR amplification relied on 60 Vbeta primers (plus 13 Jbeta primers). Libraries were prepared by immunoSEQ multiplex PCR; TCRdb keeps only in-frame clonotypes and omits some of them. The repertoire has 90,000 to 120,000 clones, approximately 79% of them found once; the top ten carry roughly 2%. Sequencing was carried out using PBMCs. The receptors were sampled from a man younger than 35 in good health and CMV-seronegative.

The V call is TRBV9, the J call TRBJ1-1; 9 nucleotides line up with TRBD1. The CDR3 consists of 14 residues. CDR1 and CDR2 from the germline V gene are SGDLS and YYNGEE. Unmatched junction bases numbered 5, after V lost 2 bases and J lost 6 bases. CDR3 residues: CASSVGQGKSEAFF. The CDR3 DNA follows: TGTGCCAGCAGCGTTGGACAGGGGAAATCTGAAGCTTTCTTT.

This chain links TRBV7-2 with TRBJ2-2, with D possibly TRBD1 on 6 matching bases. Germline CDR1 reads SGHTA; CDR2 reads FQGNSA. Trimming left V 1 base short and J 6 bases short, with 9 bases between. The CDR3 runs to 14 residues. The CDR3 nucleotides are TGTGCCAGCAGCTTAGAGTGGGGGCCCGGGGAGCTGTTTTTT. Its translation: CASSLEWGPGELFF.

J is TRBJ2-7 and V is TRBV6-1, with D uncertain. Trimming removed 8 bases from V and 2 bases from J, with 7 bases in between. The CDR3 spans 11 residues. Germline V lookup: CDR1 MNHNS, CDR2 SASEGT. CDR3 bases: TGTGCCAGCCGCGTCACCTACGAGCAGTACTTC. Its translation is CASRVTYEQYF.

The chain uses TRBV28 and TRBJ1-1; D is perhaps TRBD1 (6 bases). V was clipped by 4 bases and J by 11 bases, with 17 bases between them. This CDR3 spans 13 amino acids. From germline, CDR1 is MDHEN and CDR2 SYDVKM. The CDR3 here is CASSSRSGRGAFF. CDR3 DNA: TGTGCCAGCAGTTCCCGGTCGGGGAGGGGGGCTTTCTTT.

V usage is TRBV19 and J usage is TRBJ2-3, with TRBD1 matching 7 bases. Germline values: CDR1 LNHDA, CDR2 SQIVND (reference sequence). The length of the CDR3 is 14 residues. V gave up 4 bases and J gave up 1 base; unmatched junction bases: 2. CDR3 protein: CASSNRGGTDTQYF. DNA of the CDR3: TGTGCCAGTAGTAACAGGGGAGGCACAGATACGCAGTATTTT. Supplemented by reference TRBV19 and TRBJ2-3, the full variable domain reads DGGITQSPKYLFRKEGQNVTLSCEQNLNHDAMYWYRQDPGQGLRLIYYSQIVNDFQKGDIAEGYSVSREKKESFPLTVTSAQKNPTAFYLCASSNRGGTDTQYFGPGTRLTVL.

The CDR3 protein is CASWGQERETQYF. As DNA, the CDR3 is TGTGCCAGCTGGGGGCAGGAGCGGGAGACCCAGTACTTC. V usage is TRBV2 and J usage is TRBJ2-5, with a possible D match to TRBD1 (6 bases). CDR3 size: 13 residues. Trimming pared 8 bases from V and 5 bases from J, leaving 15 bases between. Germline values: CDR1 SNHLY, CDR2 FYNNEI.

J is TRBJ1-2 and V is TRBV29-1, with D uncertain. CDR3 length: 9 amino acids. The germline V and J ends were trimmed by 8 bases and 5 bases, with 6 bases remaining between them. Germline loops: CDR1 SQVTM, CDR2 ANQGSEA. CDR3 sequence (DNA): TGCAGCTTCCAGTATGGCTACACCTTC. Translated, it gives CSFQYGYTF.

The J gene is TRBJ1-3, the V gene TRBV29-1; D not certain. The CDR3 is made up of 14 amino acids. In germline, CDR1 is SQVTM, CDR2 ANQGSEA. Between the trimmed V and J ends, which lost 3 bases and 0 bases, there was a span of 9 bases. CDR3 protein: CSVEEGFSGNTIYF. The CDR3 DNA follows: TGCAGCGTTGAGGAGGGCTTCTCTGGAAACACCATATATTTT.

The chain's CDR3 is CSVVQGIRLDEQFF. CDR3 bases: TGCAGCGTTGTCCAGGGCATTCGACTCGATGAGCAGTTCTTC. The chain recombines TRBV29-1 with TRBJ2-1; weak D call: TRBD1 (5 bases). Germline V CDR1 and CDR2: SQVTM, ANQGSEA. The germline V and J ends were trimmed by 4 bases and 8 bases, with 18 bases remaining between them. CDR3 length: 14 amino acids.

The chain joins TRBV29-1 to TRBJ2-7; D remains ambiguous. The V gene's germline CDR1 is SQVTM and CDR2 ANQGSEA. V was clipped by 0 bases and J by 3 bases, with 15 bases between them. The CDR3 loop spans 15 amino acids. The CDR3 spells CSVEEVVGQNYEQYF. The CDR3 DNA is TGCAGCGTTGAAGAGGTGGTTGGGCAGAACTACGAGCAGTACTTC.

V gene TRBV5-6 combines with J gene TRBJ2-7; 10 nucleotides line up with TRBD2. The CDR3 spans 16 residues. Germline lookup yields CDR1 SGHDT and CDR2 YYEEEE. V gave up 2 bases and J gave up 2 bases; unmatched junction bases: 7. The CDR3 loop is CASSLRLAGVAYEQYF. Here the CDR3 DNA reads TGTGCCAGCAGCTTACGTCTAGCGGGGGTCGCCTACGAGCAGTACTTC.

The count of this clone is one. The rearrangement uses TRBV18 and TRBJ1-1; D possibly corresponds to TRBD1 (5 bases). The V end lost 5 bases, the J end lost 1 base, and 11 bases lay between the germline ends. The CDR3 contains 14 residues. Germline-derived CDR1 and CDR2 are KGHSH and LQKENI. In nucleotides, the CDR3 is TGTGCCAGCTCATCCCTGGGGGGGAACACTGAAGCTTTCTTT. Its protein is CASSSLGGNTEAFF. The full variable domain, rest sourced from reference TRBV18 and TRBJ1-1, is NAGVMQNPRHLVRRRGQEARLRCSPMKGHSHVYWYRQLPEEGLKFMVYLQKENIIDESGMPKERFSAEFPKEGPSILRIQQVVRGDSAAYFCASSSLGGNTEAFFGQGTRLTVV.

The rearrangement joins TRBV6-4 to TRBJ2-1; D is unclear. This CDR3 is 14 amino acids long. Trimming cost V 2 bases and J 8 bases, with 13 bases left between them. Per the germline V gene, CDR1 is MRHNA and CDR2 is SNTAGT. CDR3 in amino acids: CASSDEYPQDEQFF. DNA for the CDR3: TGTGCCAGCAGTGACGAGTACCCCCAGGATGAGCAGTTCTTC.

The chain links TRBV28 to TRBJ2-5; 9 nucleotides line up with TRBD1. The tail of the sequence fits TRBJ2-7 better, so the J call may be wrong. The CDR3 length is 15 residues. In germline, CDR1 is MDHEN, CDR2 SYDVKM. For the CDR3, the DNA is TGTGCCAGCAGTTTACCGGGACAGGGCGTCTACGAGCAGTACTTC. Translating it yields CASSLPGQGVYEQYF.

This rearrangement joins TRBV6-6 to TRBJ2-3; D unclear. CDR3 size: 12 residues. Deletions cut 5 bases from V and 5 bases from J, with 8 bases between. Germline values: CDR1 MNHNY, CDR2 SVGAGI (reference sequence). The CDR3 sequence: CASSTTRDTQYF. In DNA, the CDR3 is TGTGCCAGCAGTACCACTCGAGATACGCAGTATTTT.

The gene calls are TRBV13 and TRBJ2-1; no reliable D call. The germline CDR1 and CDR2 sequences are PRHDT and FYEKMQ (reference sequence). V gave up 10 bases and J gave up 0 bases, with 16 bases separating them. The CDR3 is made up of 15 amino acids. CDR3 loop: CATRSGLGSYNEQFF. As DNA, the CDR3 is TGTGCCACGCGGAGTGGCTTGGGCTCCTACAATGAGCAGTTCTTC.

CDR3 coding DNA: TGTGCCAGCAGTGATCGCGCAGTAGCGGGGGGCCTGGATACGCAGTATTTT. Encoded protein: CASSDRAVAGGLDTQYF. The V gene is TRBV2, the J gene TRBJ2-3; TRBD2 agrees at 10 bases. Germline CDR1 reads SNHLY; CDR2 reads FYNNEI. Trimming at V came to 3 bases and at J to 6 bases, leaving 12 bases not matched to a gene. This CDR3 has 17 amino acids.

The chain uses TRBV19 and TRBJ2-1; tentative D call: TRBD2 (5 bases). Trimming left V 4 bases short and J 2 bases short, with 15 bases between. The length of the CDR3 is 16 residues. Germline lookup yields CDR1 LNHDA and CDR2 SQIVND (reference sequence). In DNA form, the CDR3 reads TGTGCCAGTAGTACCCCTTACGGGAATGCCTACAATGAGCAGTTCTTC. This codes for CASSTPYGNAYNEQFF.

The rearrangement uses TRBV19 and TRBJ1-5; 8 bases fit TRBD1. The CDR3 runs to 14 residues. Germline lookup yields CDR1 LNHDA and CDR2 SQIVND (reference sequence). Trimming at V came to 10 bases and at J to 5 bases, leaving 10 bases not matched to a gene. The CDR3 DNA sequence: TGTGCCACCTCCGGGACAGGTTTTTATCAGCCCCAGCATTTT. Protein sequence: CATSGTGFYQPQHF.

This clone was seen a handful of times. V is TRBV5-4 and J is TRBJ2-2, with 8 positions matching TRBD2. Trimming cost V 4 bases and J 5 bases; bases outside gene matches: 4. CDR1 SGHNT and CDR2 YYREEE come from the germline V gene (reference sequence). This CDR3 spans 14 amino acids. The CDR3 protein is CASSPGGQTGELFF. The DNA for the CDR3 is TGTGCCAGCAGCCCGGGGGGGCAGACCGGGGAGCTGTTTTTT.

The genes are TRBV2 and TRBJ1-3, with a weak D call TRBD1 (6 bases). The CDR3 length is 14 residues. Germline CDR1 SNHLY, CDR2 FYNNEI. Deletions cut 6 bases from V and 3 bases from J, with 12 bases between. As DNA, the CDR3 is TGTGCCAGCAGGGGAACAGGGTTTGGAAACACCATATATTTT. It specifies CASRGTGFGNTIYF.

A word on this clone: This same CDR3 is encoded by further DNA sequences in the sample. The chain joins TRBV9 to TRBJ2-7; TRBD2 matches at 9 bases. This CDR3 has 15 amino acids. The V segment lost 0 bases and the J segment 1 base; nucleotides outside the gene matches: 2. The germline V gene has CDR1 SGDLS and CDR2 YYNGEE. The CDR3 reads CASSVGLAGSYEQYF. Written as DNA, the CDR3 is TGTGCCAGCAGCGTAGGTCTAGCGGGGTCCTACGAGCAGTACTTC.

The chain has TRBV28 and TRBJ2-7; no reliable D call. Trimming took 6 bases from V and 5 from J, leaving 14 bases between them. CDR1 is MDHEN, CDR2 SYDVKM, per germline. The CDR3 runs 13 residues. The CDR3, as DNA: TGTGCCAGCAGCCTTATCGTTAGAAACGAGCAGTACTTC. Amino acids: CASSLIVRNEQYF.

This clone was recorded once. The chain carries TRBV5-1 and TRBJ1-2; D remains unclear. Trimming shortened V by 2 bases and J by 2 bases, and 13 bases separated the two germline ends. Germline V gene data show CDR1 as SGHRS and CDR2 as YFSETQ. This CDR3 has 15 amino acids. The CDR3 reads CASSLNDGANYGYTF. The CDR3 coding sequence is TGCGCCAGCAGCTTAAACGACGGAGCAAACTATGGCTACACCTTC.

The chain carries TRBV27 and TRBJ2-7; TRBD2 is a possible D gene (7 bases). CDR1 is MNHEY and CDR2 is SMNVEV in the germline V gene (reference sequence). The CDR3 has 14 residues. V dropped 1 base and J dropped 12 bases, with 19 bases sitting between them. The CDR3 DNA reads TGTGCCAGCAGTTTATATCCGGGGGGCCCCGAACGGTACTTC. This sequence encodes CASSLYPGGPERYF.

The CDR3 loop is CASSSKIYGYTF. DNA of the CDR3: TGTGCCAGCAGCTCAAAAATCTATGGCTACACCTTC. The gene calls are TRBV7-9 and TRBJ1-2; no firm D call. This CDR3 spans 12 amino acids. Germline CDR1 SEHNR, CDR2 FQNEAQ (reference sequence). The ends were cut back, 4 bases at V and 4 bases at J, with 7 bases in the middle.

The chain combines TRBV7-2 with TRBJ2-1; TRBD2 agrees at 9 bases. Germline CDR1 and CDR2: SGHTA and FQGNSA. J was trimmed by 6 bases and V by 2 bases; bases with no gene match: 14. This CDR3 has 18 amino acids. CDR3 sequence reads: CASSLTLGGAGGRNEQFF. CDR3 DNA: TGTGCCAGCAGCTTAACCTTGGGGGGAGCGGGGGGCCGCAATGAGCAGTTCTTC.

The chain employs TRBV27 and TRBJ2-7; 8 positions match TRBD2. The CDR3 extends over 12 amino acids. Trimming at V came to 9 bases and at J to 6 bases, leaving 7 bases not matched to a gene. Germline assignment: CDR1 MNHEY and CDR2 SMNVEV (reference sequence). The CDR3 coding sequence is TGTGCCAGTTACGGGGGGGCAGGCGAGCAGTACTTC. This encodes CASYGGAGEQYF.